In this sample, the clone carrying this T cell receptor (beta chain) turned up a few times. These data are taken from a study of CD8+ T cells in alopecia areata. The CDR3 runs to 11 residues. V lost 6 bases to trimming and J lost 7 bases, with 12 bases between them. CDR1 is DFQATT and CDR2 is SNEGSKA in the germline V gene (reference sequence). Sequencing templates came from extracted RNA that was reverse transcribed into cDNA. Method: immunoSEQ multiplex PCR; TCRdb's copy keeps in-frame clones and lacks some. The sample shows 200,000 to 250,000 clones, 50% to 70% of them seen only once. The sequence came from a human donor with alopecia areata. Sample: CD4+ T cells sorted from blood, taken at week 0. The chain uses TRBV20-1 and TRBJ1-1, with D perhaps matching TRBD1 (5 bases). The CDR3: CSARHGGEAFF. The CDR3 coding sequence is TGCAGTGCCAGACATGGGGGTGAAGCTTTCTTT.